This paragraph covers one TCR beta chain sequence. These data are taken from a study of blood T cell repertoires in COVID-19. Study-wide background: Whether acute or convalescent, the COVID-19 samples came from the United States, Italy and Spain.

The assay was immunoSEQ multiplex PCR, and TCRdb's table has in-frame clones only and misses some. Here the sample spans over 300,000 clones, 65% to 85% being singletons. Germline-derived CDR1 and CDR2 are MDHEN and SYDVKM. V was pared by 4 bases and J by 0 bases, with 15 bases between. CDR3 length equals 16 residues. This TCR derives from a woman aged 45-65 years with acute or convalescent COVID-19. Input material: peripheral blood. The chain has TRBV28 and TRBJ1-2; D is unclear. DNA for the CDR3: TGTGCCAGCAGTTCCTTCGGGGAGGGATCTAACTATGGCTACACCTTC. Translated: CASSSFGEGSNYGYTF.